Each of the 32 T cell receptor beta chains below was sequenced from the same sample in a study of vaccination effects on CD4 cells after COVID-19 (dated by TCRdb to 2022 to 2024). In the ViraFEST assay, PBMC were stimulated with viral peptide pools, and TCR sequencing was then used to find antigen-specific CD4+ T cell clonotypes based on their expansion. After more than 9 days of culture, CD4+ T cells were isolated with the EasySep CD4+ T cell isolation kit. Two doses of either the BNT162b2 or the mRNA-1273 mRNA SARS-CoV-2 vaccine were administered to participants. For these TCRs, the target antigens are not known. The library relied on the immunoSEQ multiplex PCR assay. TCRdb took this table from immuneACCESS and kept in-frame rearrangements with V and J called. Such tables lack part of the clones; where checked against another copy, unresolved V genes explain under half of the gap, and the rest is unexplained. This sample gives roughly 46,000 clones in total; about 76% of them show up just once. The ten largest account for roughly 16% of the sample.

Sequenced here: CD4+ T cells from PBMCs cultured with HCoV-OC43 spike peptides, sampled after COVID-19 vaccination. The meaning of the sample's cell subset or site label: HCoV-OC43 spike overlapping peptide pool stimulation. The receptors stem from a human donor who received a COVID-19 vaccine.

The J gene is TRBJ2-6, the V gene TRBV24-1, with 8 bases identical to TRBD1. The V gene end was trimmed by 3 bases and the J gene end by 1 base; junction bases not matched to a gene: 7. The CDR3 sequence is 18 residues long. Germline V lookup: CDR1 KGHDR, CDR2 SFDVKD. The CDR3, as DNA: TGTGCCACCAGTGATGATCGACAGGGGCAATCTGGGGCCAACGTCCTGACTTTC. This encodes CATSDDRQGQSGANVLTF.

J is TRBJ2-3 and V is TRBV11-2; TRBD2 matches at 10 bases. Germline loops: CDR1 SGHAT, CDR2 FQNNGV. V lost 5 bases to trimming and J lost 3 bases; unmatched junction nucleotides: 2. The CDR3 has 14 amino acids. The CDR3 loop is CASSHSGRTDTQYF. CDR3 sequence (DNA): TGTGCCAGCAGCCATAGCGGGAGGACAGATACGCAGTATTTT.

The chain carries TRBV9 and TRBJ1-4, with D hard to call. CDR1 and CDR2 (germline): SGDLS, YYNGEE. This CDR3 comprises 13 residues. The germline V and J ends were trimmed by 5 bases and 5 bases, with 10 bases remaining between them. The DNA of the CDR3 is TGTGCCAGCAGTAGACACACCAATGAAAAACTGTTTTTT. This gives the protein CASSRHTNEKLFF.

The chain employs TRBV24-1 and TRBJ1-1, with 7 bases identical to TRBD1. Germline V CDR1 and CDR2: KGHDR, SFDVKD. The CDR3 spans 13 residues. J gave up 5 bases and V 4 bases, and 3 bases lay outside the gene matches. The CDR3: CATSDYRGTEAFF. CDR3 nucleotides: TGTGCCACCAGTGACTACAGGGGAACTGAAGCTTTCTTT.

This chain joins TRBV25-1 and TRBJ1-1; D possibly corresponds to TRBD1 (5 bases). Trimming cost V 6 bases and J 5 bases, with 16 bases left between them. CDR1 is MGHDK, CDR2 SYGVNS, per germline. The CDR3 totals 14 residues. The CDR3 sequence is CASSMEGRGTEAFF. The CDR3 coding sequence is TGTGCCAGCAGCATGGAGGGGCGGGGTACTGAAGCTTTCTTT.

The chain employs TRBV5-1 and TRBJ1-1; TRBD1 matches at 8 bases. Germline CDR1 reads SGHRS; CDR2 reads YFSETQ. This CDR3 has 15 amino acids. Germline trimming cut 4 bases from V and 1 base from J; bases unmatched to any gene: 6. The CDR3 here is CASSVQGAGNTEAFF. The CDR3 bases are TGCGCCAGCAGCGTTCAGGGGGCCGGGAACACTGAAGCTTTCTTT.

Here the CDR3 reads CASSSGWMSSYEQYF. The CDR3 DNA follows: TGTGCCAGCAGCTCGGGTTGGATGAGCTCCTACGAGCAGTACTTC. The chain employs TRBV7-9 and TRBJ2-7; D uncertain. Per germline, CDR1 SEHNR and CDR2 FQNEAQ (reference sequence). The CDR3 has 15 residues. Trimming shortened V by 4 bases and J by 0 bases, and 13 bases separated the two germline ends.

This chain uses TRBV7-9 with TRBJ2-1; D is uncertain. Looked up from germline, CDR1 is SEHNR and CDR2 is FQNEAQ (reference sequence). This CDR3 region has 12 residues. Trimming stripped 5 bases from V and 7 bases from J, with 9 bases between. The CDR3 spells CASSPAENEQFF. CDR3 coding DNA: TGTGCCAGCAGCCCGGCGGAGAATGAGCAGTTCTTC.

J is TRBJ2-3 and V is TRBV5-1; 9 nucleotides match TRBD2. The CDR3 loop spans 15 amino acids. J was trimmed by 2 bases and V by 2 bases; bases with no gene match: 3. Germline V gene sequence: CDR1 SGHRS, CDR2 YFSETQ. The CDR3 nucleotides are TGCGCCAGCAGCTTCAGCGGGGGGACCACAGATACGCAGTATTTT. Amino acid sequence: CASSFSGGTTDTQYF.

The chain carries TRBV6-5 and TRBJ2-7, with D possibly matching TRBD2 (5 bases). The CDR3 contains 12 residues. Germline V lookup: CDR1 MNHEY, CDR2 SVGAGI. Trimming stripped 6 bases from V and 2 bases from J, with 8 bases between. CDR3 nucleotide sequence: TGTGCCAGCAGGGACTTTCCCTACGAGCAGTACTTC. It encodes CASRDFPYEQYF.

The chain recombines TRBV5-1 with TRBJ2-3; 9 nucleotides agree with TRBD1. The CDR3 length is 20 residues. Germline lookup yields CDR1 SGHRS and CDR2 YFSETQ. The trim removed 4 bases at V and 0 bases at J, leaving 18 bases unmatched. The CDR3 loop reads CASSPDRGPSAVESTDTQYF. CDR3 in DNA: TGCGCCAGCAGCCCGGACAGGGGACCATCGGCGGTTGAAAGCACAGATACGCAGTATTTT. The full variable domain, completed using reference TRBV5-1 and TRBJ2-3, is KAGVTQTPRYLIKTRGQQVTLSCSPISGHRSVSWYQQTPGQGLQFLFEYFSETQRNKGNFPGRFSGRQFSNSRSEMNVSTLELGDSALYLCASSPDRGPSAVESTDTQYFGPGTRLTVL.

The chain uses TRBV3-1 (or the pseudogene TRBV3-2) and TRBJ1-6; D unclear. Germline V gene lookup returns CDR1 LGHDT and CDR2 YNNKEL (reference sequence). This CDR3 is built from 14 residues. The V and J ends lost 1 base and 7 bases respectively, with 8 bases between them. The CDR3 region is CASSQGYPNSPLHF. The CDR3 DNA is TGTGCCAGCAGCCAAGGGTATCCGAATTCACCCCTCCACTTT.

This clone has just a few counts. The chain employs TRBV2 and TRBJ1-5, with 7 bases identical to TRBD1. V lost 5 bases, J lost 7 bases, and 8 bases stayed unmatched. The CDR3 is 14 residues long. Germline V gene lookup returns CDR1 SNHLY and CDR2 FYNNEI. The CDR3 sequence: CASSTEGAGQPQHF. CDR3 DNA: TGTGCCAGCAGTACAGAGGGGGCTGGACAGCCCCAGCATTTT. The complete variable domain, with remaining parts taken from reference TRBV2 and TRBJ1-5, reads EPEVTQTPSHQVTQMGQEVILRCVPISNHLYFYWYRQILGQKVEFLVSFYNNEISEKSEIFDDQFSVERPDGSNFTLKIRSTKLEDSAMYFCASSTEGAGQPQHFGDGTRLSIL.

Turning to this clone: An end of the junction does not agree with germline; a read error may underlie this. This chain's CDR3 is CANSLEAGGSYEQYF. The CDR3, as DNA: TGCGCCAACAGCCTTGAAGCGGGGGGGTCCTACGAGCAGTACTTC. The chain is built from TRBV5-1 and TRBJ2-7; 10 positions agree with TRBD2. The CDR3 has 15 amino acids. The germline CDR1 and CDR2 sequences are SGHRS and YFSETQ.

This rearrangement joins TRBV6-1 to TRBJ1-2, with D possibly matching TRBD1 (5 bases). There are 14 residues in the CDR3. Germline V gene lookup returns CDR1 MNHNS and CDR2 SASEGT. V gave up 2 bases and J gave up 3 bases, with 10 bases separating them. CDR3 DNA: TGTGCCAGCAGTGAAAAGGGACCCTACTATGGCTACACCTTC. Amino acids: CASSEKGPYYGYTF.

The chain employs TRBV5-1 and TRBJ1-6, with 7 nucleotides matching TRBD1. The J segment lost 4 bases and the V segment lost 5 bases, leaving 6 bases of the junction unmatched. Germline V gene data show CDR1 as SGHRS and CDR2 as YFSETQ. The CDR3 runs to 15 residues. The CDR3 DNA reads as TGCGCCAGCAGTATACAGGGGACATATAATTCACCCCTCCACTTT. This codes for CASSIQGTYNSPLHF. The whole variable domain, filled in from reference TRBV5-1 and TRBJ1-6, reads KAGVTQTPRYLIKTRGQQVTLSCSPISGHRSVSWYQQTPGQGLQFLFEYFSETQRNKGNFPGRFSGRQFSNSRSEMNVSTLELGDSALYLCASSIQGTYNSPLHFGNGTRLTVT.

This rearrangement joins TRBV19 to TRBJ2-7; tentatively, D is TRBD2 (6 bases). This CDR3 contains 14 residues. CDR1 and CDR2 from the germline V gene are LNHDA and SQIVND (reference sequence). Trimming removed 1 base from V and 8 bases from J, with 15 bases in between. This chain's CDR3 is CASSIAHRDFKQYF. The DNA of the CDR3 is TGTGCCAGTAGTATAGCCCACCGGGACTTCAAGCAGTACTTC.

CDR3: CASNRAQKFNEQFF. The CDR3 nucleotides read TGTGCCAGCAACCGGGCCCAAAAGTTCAATGAGCAGTTCTTC. The gene calls are TRBV5-6 and TRBJ2-1, with D unresolved. Trimming left V 6 bases short and J 6 bases short, with 16 bases between. The CDR3 is 14 residues long. Germline values: CDR1 SGHDT, CDR2 YYEEEE.

This sequence joins TRBV3-1 (or the pseudogene TRBV3-2) and TRBJ2-7; a possible D gene is TRBD1 (6 bases). The V gene lost 2 bases and the J gene lost 6 bases, with 8 bases spanning the gap. The CDR3 has 12 residues. Germline CDR1 LGHDT, CDR2 YNNKEL (reference sequence). The chain's CDR3 is CASSQPQGEQYF. The DNA for the CDR3 is TGTGCCAGCAGCCAACCACAGGGCGAGCAGTACTTC.

The chain joins TRBV19 to TRBJ2-5; D perhaps matches TRBD2 (6 bases). CDR1 is LNHDA and CDR2 is SQIVND in the germline V gene (reference sequence). The CDR3 covers 15 residues. The V gene lost 7 bases and the J gene lost 1 base, with 16 bases spanning the gap. CDR3: CASMAGLGAQETQYF. The CDR3 region has the DNA TGTGCCAGTATGGCGGGACTCGGGGCCCAAGAGACCCAGTACTTC.

The chain couples TRBV6-1 to TRBJ1-2; 7 nucleotides agree with TRBD1. Trimming removed 0 bases from V and 4 bases from J; junction bases left unmatched: 5. The CDR3 runs 15 residues. The V gene's germline CDR1 is MNHNS and CDR2 SASEGT. In DNA form, the CDR3 reads TGTGCCAGCAGTGAAGCTTGGACAGGACTCTATGGCTACACCTTC. This sequence encodes CASSEAWTGLYGYTF.

This chain uses TRBV5-1 with TRBJ2-3, with D tentatively TRBD2 (6 bases). The germline CDR1 and CDR2 sequences are SGHRS and YFSETQ. V gave up 0 bases and J gave up 1 base, with 12 bases separating them. The CDR3 is 16 residues long. For the CDR3, the DNA is TGCGCCAGCAGCTTGGGTGGGGGGTACGGCACAGATACGCAGTATTTT. Its translation: CASSLGGGYGTDTQYF. Complete variable domain (other parts from reference TRBV5-1 and TRBJ2-3): KAGVTQTPRYLIKTRGQQVTLSCSPISGHRSVSWYQQTPGQGLQFLFEYFSETQRNKGNFPGRFSGRQFSNSRSEMNVSTLELGDSALYLCASSLGGGYGTDTQYFGPGTRLTVL.

This clone turned up a few times. The rearrangement links TRBV5-1 to TRBJ1-2, with 7 bases aligning to TRBD1. The germline gives CDR1 SGHRS, CDR2 YFSETQ. The CDR3 is made up of 13 amino acids. V lost 4 bases, J lost 8 bases, and 8 bases stayed unmatched. The CDR3, as DNA: TGCGCCAGCAGCACCGGGACAGAGCGGGGCTACACCTTC. Its protein product is CASSTGTERGYTF.

This chain joins TRBV18 and TRBJ2-7; 7 bases line up with TRBD2. The CDR3 totals 17 residues. Germline V gene lookup returns CDR1 KGHSH and CDR2 LQKENI. Trimming took 3 bases from V and 4 from J; bases not matched to a gene: 15. The CDR3 here is CASSPNLTAGVWYEQYF. The CDR3 nucleotides read TGTGCCAGCTCACCGAATTTGACTGCGGGAGTTTGGTACGAGCAGTACTTC.

The chain has TRBV6-5 and TRBJ1-5; tentative D call: TRBD1 (5 bases). This CDR3 has 15 residues. V lost 7 bases and J lost 2, with 15 bases in between. The germline CDR1 and CDR2 sequences are MNHEY and SVGAGI. The DNA for the CDR3 is TGTGCCAGCACCCCAGCGTGGGGGGGCAATCAGCCCCAGCATTTT. This translates into CASTPAWGGNQPQHF.

The J gene is TRBJ1-6, the V gene TRBV5-5, with D tentatively TRBD1 (6 bases). The CDR3 has 20 residues. V was clipped by 3 bases and J by 0 bases, with 22 bases between them. The germline gives CDR1 SGHKS, CDR2 YYEKEE (reference sequence). The CDR3 DNA sequence: TGTGCCAGCAGCTCATTAAGGACAGTAAGGACGGGCTCCTATAATTCACCCCTCCACTTT. Translation: CASSSLRTVRTGSYNSPLHF.

The J gene is TRBJ2-3, the V gene TRBV5-1; 7 bases match TRBD2. Germline-derived CDR1 and CDR2 are SGHRS and YFSETQ. The CDR3 runs 15 residues. Unmatched junction bases numbered 8, after V lost 4 bases and J lost 3 bases. The CDR3 protein is CASSTNVGGTDTQYF. DNA of the CDR3: TGCGCCAGCAGCACGAACGTGGGGGGGACAGATACGCAGTATTTT.

V gene TRBV2 combines with J gene TRBJ1-1, with D perhaps TRBD1 (6 bases). Germline CDR1 and CDR2: SNHLY and FYNNEI. This CDR3 comprises 15 residues. The germline V and J ends were trimmed by 1 base and 4 bases, with 13 bases remaining between them. This CDR3 reads CASSEVGGRVTEAFF. The CDR3 DNA is TGTGCCAGCAGTGAAGTAGGGGGAAGAGTCACTGAAGCTTTCTTT.

The genes are TRBV4-2 and TRBJ1-5; D might be TRBD1 (6 bases). The length of the CDR3 is 17 residues. The V end was cut by 0 bases, the J end by 6 bases, with 18 bases between. From germline, CDR1 is LGHNA and CDR2 YNFKEQ. The CDR3 here is CASSQDLTGRGSQPQHF. CDR3 coding DNA: TGTGCCAGCAGCCAAGATCTGACAGGACGGGGTAGTCAGCCCCAGCATTTT.

The chain links TRBV2 to TRBJ1-2, with 7 bases matching TRBD1. There are 15 residues in the CDR3. Trimming at V came to 1 base and at J to 5 bases, leaving 7 bases not matched to a gene. Germline CDR1 is SNHLY and CDR2 is FYNNEI. Here the CDR3 DNA reads TGTGCCAGCAGTGAAGAAGGGGGCGCGTTGTATGGCTACACCTTC. This gives the protein CASSEEGGALYGYTF. Looking up the rest from reference TRBV2 and TRBJ1-2 gives the full variable domain: EPEVTQTPSHQVTQMGQEVILRCVPISNHLYFYWYRQILGQKVEFLVSFYNNEISEKSEIFDDQFSVERPDGSNFTLKIRSTKLEDSAMYFCASSEEGGALYGYTFGSGTRLTVV.

V gene TRBV5-1 combines with J gene TRBJ1-3; D ambiguous. The CDR3 covers 15 residues. CDR1 is SGHRS, CDR2 YFSETQ, per germline. The V end lost 0 bases, the J end lost 0 bases, and 7 bases lay between the germline ends. Here the CDR3 DNA reads TGCGCCAGCAGCTTGGACCCGAACTCTGGAAACACCATATATTTT. The encoded protein is CASSLDPNSGNTIYF.

This chain links TRBV6-4 with TRBJ2-2; 8 nucleotides line up with TRBD1. CDR3 length: 18 amino acids. From germline, CDR1 is MRHNA and CDR2 SNTAGT. With V trimmed by 2 bases and J by 0 bases, 8 bases remained unmatched. CDR3 in DNA: TGTGCCAGCAGTGACAGACTTCGGACAGGGTCGAACACCGGGGAGCTGTTTTTT. This translates into CASSDRLRTGSNTGELFF.